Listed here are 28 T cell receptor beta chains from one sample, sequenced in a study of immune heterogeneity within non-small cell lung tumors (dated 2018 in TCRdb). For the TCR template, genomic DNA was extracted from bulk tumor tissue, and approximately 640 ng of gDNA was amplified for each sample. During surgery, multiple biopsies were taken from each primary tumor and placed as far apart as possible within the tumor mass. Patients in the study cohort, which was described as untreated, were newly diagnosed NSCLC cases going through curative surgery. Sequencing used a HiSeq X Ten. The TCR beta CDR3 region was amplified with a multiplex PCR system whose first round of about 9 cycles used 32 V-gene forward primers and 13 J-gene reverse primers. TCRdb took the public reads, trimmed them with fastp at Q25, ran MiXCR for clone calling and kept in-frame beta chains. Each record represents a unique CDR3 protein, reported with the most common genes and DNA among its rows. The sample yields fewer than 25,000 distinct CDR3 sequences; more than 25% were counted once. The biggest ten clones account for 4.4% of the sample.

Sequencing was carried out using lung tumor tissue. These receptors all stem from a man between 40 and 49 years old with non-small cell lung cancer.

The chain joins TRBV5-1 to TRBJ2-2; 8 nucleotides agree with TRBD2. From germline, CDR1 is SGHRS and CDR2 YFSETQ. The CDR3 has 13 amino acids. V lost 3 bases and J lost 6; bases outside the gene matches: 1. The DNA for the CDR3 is TGCGCCAGCAGCTCGCGGGGGGCCGGGGAGCTGTTTTTT. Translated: CASSSRGAGELFF.

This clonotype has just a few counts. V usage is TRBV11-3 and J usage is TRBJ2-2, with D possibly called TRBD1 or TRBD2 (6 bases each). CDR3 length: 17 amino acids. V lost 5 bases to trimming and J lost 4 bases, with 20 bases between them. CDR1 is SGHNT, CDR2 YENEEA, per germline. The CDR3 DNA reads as TGTGCCAGCAGCGTTCTGGGGGGCTTACTTAGCACCGGGGAGCTGTTTTTT. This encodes CASSVLGGLLSTGELFF.

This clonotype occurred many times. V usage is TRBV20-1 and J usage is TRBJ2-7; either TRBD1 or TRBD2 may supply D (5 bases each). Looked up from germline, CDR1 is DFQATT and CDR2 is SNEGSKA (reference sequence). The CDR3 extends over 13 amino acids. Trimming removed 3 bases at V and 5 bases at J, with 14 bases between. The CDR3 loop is CSASFRGNDEQYF. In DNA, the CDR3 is TGCAGTGCTAGTTTTCGGGGCAACGACGAGCAGTACTTC.

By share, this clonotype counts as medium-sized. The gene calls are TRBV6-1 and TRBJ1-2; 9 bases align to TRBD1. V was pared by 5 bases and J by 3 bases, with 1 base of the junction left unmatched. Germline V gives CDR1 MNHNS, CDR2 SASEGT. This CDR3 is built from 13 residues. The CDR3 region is CASSRDRDYGYTF. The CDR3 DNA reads TGTGCCAGCAGTCGGGACAGGGACTATGGCTACACCTTC.

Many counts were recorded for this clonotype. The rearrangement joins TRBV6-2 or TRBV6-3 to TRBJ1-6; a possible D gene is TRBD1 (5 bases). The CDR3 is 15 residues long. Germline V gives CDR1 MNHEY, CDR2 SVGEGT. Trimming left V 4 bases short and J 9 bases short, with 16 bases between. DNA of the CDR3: TGTGCCAGCAGTTCCGGGACCGACTTGGGTTCACCCCTCCACTTT. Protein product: CASSSGTDLGSPLHF.

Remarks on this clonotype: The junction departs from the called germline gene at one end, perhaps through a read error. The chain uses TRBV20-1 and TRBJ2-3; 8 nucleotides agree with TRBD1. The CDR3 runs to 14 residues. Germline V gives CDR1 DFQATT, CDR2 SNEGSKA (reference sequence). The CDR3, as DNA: TGCAGTGCGGCGGACAGGGCGGGGTCGGATATGCAGTATTTT. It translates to CSAADRAGSDMQYF.

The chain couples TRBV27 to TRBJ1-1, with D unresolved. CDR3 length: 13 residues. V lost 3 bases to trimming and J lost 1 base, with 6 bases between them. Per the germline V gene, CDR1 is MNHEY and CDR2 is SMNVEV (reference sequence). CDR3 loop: CASSFGTNTEAFF. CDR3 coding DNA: TGTGCCAGCAGTTTTGGTACGAACACTGAAGCTTTCTTT.

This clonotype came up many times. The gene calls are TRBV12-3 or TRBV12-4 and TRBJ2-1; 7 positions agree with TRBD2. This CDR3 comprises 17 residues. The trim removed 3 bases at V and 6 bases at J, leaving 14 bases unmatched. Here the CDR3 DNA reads TGTGCCAGCAGTTTGTGGGGTGCGGGAGTGGTCGGCAATGAGCAGTTCTTC. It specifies CASSLWGAGVVGNEQFF.

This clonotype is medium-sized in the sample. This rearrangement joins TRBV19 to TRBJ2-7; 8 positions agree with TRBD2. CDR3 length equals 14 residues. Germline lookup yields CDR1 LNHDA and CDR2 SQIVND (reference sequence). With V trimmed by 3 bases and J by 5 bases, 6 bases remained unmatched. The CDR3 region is CASSIGTRFDEQYF. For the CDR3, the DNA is TGTGCCAGTAGTATCGGGACTAGATTCGACGAGCAGTACTTC. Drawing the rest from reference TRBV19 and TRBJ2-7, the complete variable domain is DGGITQSPKYLFRKEGQNVTLSCEQNLNHDAMYWYRQDPGQGLRLIYYSQIVNDFQKGDIAEGYSVSREKKESFPLTVTSAQKNPTAFYLCASSIGTRFDEQYFGPGTRLTVT.

This CDR3 is CASSELTGSNEKLFF. DNA for the CDR3: TGCGCCAGCAGCGAGTTGACAGGGTCTAATGAAAAACTGTTTTTT. V is TRBV5-1 and J is TRBJ1-4, with 7 positions matching TRBD1. CDR3 size: 15 residues. The V gene's germline CDR1 is SGHRS and CDR2 YFSETQ. The V segment lost 4 bases and the J segment 3 bases; nucleotides outside the gene matches: 6.

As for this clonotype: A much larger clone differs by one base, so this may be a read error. The CDR3 region has the DNA TGTGCCAGCAGCGTGACAGGGAGGGATGGCTACACCTTC. Residues: CASSVTGRDGYTF. The chain is built from TRBV7-3 and TRBJ1-2, with 7 bases aligning to TRBD1. This CDR3 region has 13 residues. V shed 5 bases, J shed 6 bases, and the junction held 6 bases outside the gene matches. Germline V gene lookup returns CDR1 SGHTA and CDR2 FQGTGA.

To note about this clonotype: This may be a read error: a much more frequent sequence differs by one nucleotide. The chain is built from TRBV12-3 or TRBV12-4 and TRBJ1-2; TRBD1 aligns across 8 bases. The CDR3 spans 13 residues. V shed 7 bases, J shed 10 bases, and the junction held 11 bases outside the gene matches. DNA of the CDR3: TGTGCCAGCACCCGACAGGGGATTCTTGTCTACACCTTC. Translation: CASTRQGILVYTF.

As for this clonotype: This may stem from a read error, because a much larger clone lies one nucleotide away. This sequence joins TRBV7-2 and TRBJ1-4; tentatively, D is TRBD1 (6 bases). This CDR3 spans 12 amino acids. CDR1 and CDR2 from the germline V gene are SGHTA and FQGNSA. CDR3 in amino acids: CASRRGNVKLFF. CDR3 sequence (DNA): TGTGCCAGCAGGAGGGGGAATGTAAAACTGTTTTTT.

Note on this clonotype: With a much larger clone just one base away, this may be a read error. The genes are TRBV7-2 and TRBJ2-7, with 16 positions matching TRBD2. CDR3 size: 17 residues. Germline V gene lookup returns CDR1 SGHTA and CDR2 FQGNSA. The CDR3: CASSLGTSGRGTYEQNF. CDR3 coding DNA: TGTGCCAGCAGCTTGGGGACTAGCGGGAGGGGAACCTACGAGCAGAACTTC.

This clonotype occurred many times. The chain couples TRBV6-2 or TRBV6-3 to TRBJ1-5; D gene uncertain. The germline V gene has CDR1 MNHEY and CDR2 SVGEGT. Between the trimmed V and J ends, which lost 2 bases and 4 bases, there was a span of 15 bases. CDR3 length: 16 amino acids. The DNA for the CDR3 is TGTGCCAGCAGTTACGCAATTAATATCCGTAATCAGCCCCAGCATTTT. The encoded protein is CASSYAINIRNQPQHF.

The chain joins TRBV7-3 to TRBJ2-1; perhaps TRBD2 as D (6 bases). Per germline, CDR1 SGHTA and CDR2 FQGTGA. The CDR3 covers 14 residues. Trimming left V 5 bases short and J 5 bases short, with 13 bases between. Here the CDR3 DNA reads TGTGCCAGCAGCCGAACGGGACTTAACAATGAGCAGTTCTTC. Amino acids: CASSRTGLNNEQFF.

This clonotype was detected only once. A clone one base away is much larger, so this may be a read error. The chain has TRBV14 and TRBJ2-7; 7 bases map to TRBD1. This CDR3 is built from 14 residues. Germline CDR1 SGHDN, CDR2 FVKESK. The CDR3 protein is CASSHMTGYYVQYF. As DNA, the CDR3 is TGTGCCAGCAGCCATATGACAGGGTACTACGTGCAGTACTTC.

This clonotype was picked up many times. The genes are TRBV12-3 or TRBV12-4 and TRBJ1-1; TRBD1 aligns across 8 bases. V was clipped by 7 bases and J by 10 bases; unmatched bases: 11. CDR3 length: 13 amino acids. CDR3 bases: TGTGCCAGCACCCGAACAGGACAGGGATTAGCTTTCTTT. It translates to CASTRTGQGLAFF.

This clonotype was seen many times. The CDR3 reads CASSYMMGNYGYTF. CDR3 DNA: TGTGCCAGCAGTTACATGATGGGAAACTATGGCTACACCTTC. The gene calls are TRBV6-1 and TRBJ1-2, with D unresolved. CDR3 length: 14 amino acids. Germline-derived CDR1 and CDR2 are MNHNS and SASEGT. Trimming left V 5 bases short and J 2 bases short, with 12 bases between.

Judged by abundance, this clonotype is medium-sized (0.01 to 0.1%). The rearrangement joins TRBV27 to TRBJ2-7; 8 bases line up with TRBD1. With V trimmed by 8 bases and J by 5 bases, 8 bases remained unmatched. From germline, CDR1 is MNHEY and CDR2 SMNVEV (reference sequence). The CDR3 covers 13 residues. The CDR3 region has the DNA TGTGCCAGCGGGGAATGGACAGGGAACGAGCAGTACTTC. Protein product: CASGEWTGNEQYF.

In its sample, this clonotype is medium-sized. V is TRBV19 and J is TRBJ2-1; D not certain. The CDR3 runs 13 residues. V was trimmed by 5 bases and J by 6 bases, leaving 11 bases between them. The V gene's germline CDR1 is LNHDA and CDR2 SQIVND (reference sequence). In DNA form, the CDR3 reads TGTGCCAGTAGTCTACTTTACCGCAATGAGCAGTTCTTC. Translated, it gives CASSLLYRNEQFF.

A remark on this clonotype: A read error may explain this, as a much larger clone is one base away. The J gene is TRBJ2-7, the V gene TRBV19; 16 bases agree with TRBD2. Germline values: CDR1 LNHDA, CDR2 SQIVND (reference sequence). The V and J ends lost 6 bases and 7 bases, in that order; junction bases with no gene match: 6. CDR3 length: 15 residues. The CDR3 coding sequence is TGTGCCAGTAGGGGCGCGGGACTAGCGGGAGGGGAGCAGTACTTC. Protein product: CASRGAGLAGGEQYF.

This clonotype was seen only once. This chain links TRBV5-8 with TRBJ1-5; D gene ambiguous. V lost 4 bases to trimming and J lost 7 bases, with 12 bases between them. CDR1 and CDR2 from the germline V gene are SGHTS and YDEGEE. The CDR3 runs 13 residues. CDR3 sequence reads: CASSKTEVQPQHF. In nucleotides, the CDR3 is TGTGCCAGCAGCAAAACGGAAGTCCAGCCCCAGCATTTT.

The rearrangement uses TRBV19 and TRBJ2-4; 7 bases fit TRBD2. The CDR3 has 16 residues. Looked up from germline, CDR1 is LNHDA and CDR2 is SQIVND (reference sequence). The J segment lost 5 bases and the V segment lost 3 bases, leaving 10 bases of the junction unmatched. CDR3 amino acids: CASSMGGGWGQNIQYF. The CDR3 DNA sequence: TGTGCCAGTAGTATGGGGGGGGGATGGGGACAAAACATTCAGTACTTC.

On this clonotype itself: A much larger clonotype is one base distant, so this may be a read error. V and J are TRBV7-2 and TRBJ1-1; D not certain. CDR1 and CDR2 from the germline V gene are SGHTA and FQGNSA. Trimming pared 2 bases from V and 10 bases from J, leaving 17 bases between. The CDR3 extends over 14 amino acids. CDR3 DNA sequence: TGTGCCAGCAGCTTAAGACCGGGGAGTCATGGAGCTTTCTTT. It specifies CASSLRPGSHGAFF.

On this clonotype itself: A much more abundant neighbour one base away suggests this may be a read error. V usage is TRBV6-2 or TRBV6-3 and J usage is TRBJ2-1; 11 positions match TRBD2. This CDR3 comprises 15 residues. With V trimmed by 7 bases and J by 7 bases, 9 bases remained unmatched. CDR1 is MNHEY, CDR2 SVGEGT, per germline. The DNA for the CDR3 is TGTGCCAGCATTGTAACTAGCGGGAGTATAAATGAGCAGTTCTTC. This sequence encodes CASIVTSGSINEQFF.

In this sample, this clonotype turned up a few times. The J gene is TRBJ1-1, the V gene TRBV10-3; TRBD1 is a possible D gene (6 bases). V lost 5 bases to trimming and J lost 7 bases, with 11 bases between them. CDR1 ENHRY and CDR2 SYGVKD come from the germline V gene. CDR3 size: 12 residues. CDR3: CAISNTQGEAFF. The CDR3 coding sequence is TGTGCCATCAGTAATACACAGGGTGAAGCTTTCTTT.

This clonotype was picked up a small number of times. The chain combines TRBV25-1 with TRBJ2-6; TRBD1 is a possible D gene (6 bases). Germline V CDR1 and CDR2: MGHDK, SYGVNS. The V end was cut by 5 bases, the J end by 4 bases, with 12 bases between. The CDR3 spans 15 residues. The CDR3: CASSSQGGGANVLTF. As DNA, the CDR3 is TGTGCCAGCAGTTCCCAAGGGGGAGGGGCCAACGTCCTGACTTTC.